Listed below are T cell receptor beta chains from one sample, sequenced in a study of T cell responses to AZD1222 COVID-19 vaccine. Sequenced by immunoSEQ multiplex PCR; TCRdb stores in-frame clones only, minus some. The sample consists of 90,000 to 150,000 clones, roughly 87% of them appearing once. This specimen was peripheral blood, taken 28 days after the second AZD1222 dose. These receptors were collected from an adult who received the AZD1222 COVID-19 vaccine. CDR3s leave out the opening cysteine and the closing phenylalanine or tryptophan. The order of the fields is CDR3 protein, CDR3 length, V gene, J gene.

CDR3aa: ASSVGQLTEAF
len: 11
v_gene: TRBV9
j_gene: TRBJ1-1

CDR3aa: ASRLLIIGGYT
len: 11
v_gene: TRBV6-5
j_gene: TRBJ1-2

CDR3aa: ASSPGGDRILQETQY
len: 15
v_gene: TRBV7-2
j_gene: TRBJ2-5

CDR3aa: ASSQDYRSNQPQH
len: 13
v_gene: TRBV3-1/TRBV3-2
j_gene: TRBJ1-5

CDR3aa: ARSLCMSSNQPQH
len: 13
v_gene: TRBV7-5
j_gene: TRBJ1-5

CDR3aa: ARISGGPGIQETQY
len: 14
v_gene: TRBV19
j_gene: TRBJ2-5

CDR3aa: AWSVSGSNIQY
len: 11
v_gene: TRBV30
j_gene: TRBJ2-4

CDR3aa: ASSLGQYYEQY
len: 11
v_gene: TRBV18
j_gene: TRBJ2-7

CDR3aa: ASSVSRDTLPRDTQY
len: 15
v_gene: TRBV9
j_gene: TRBJ2-3

CDR3aa: ASSSPSPGTGVRPF
len: 14
v_gene: TRBV9
j_gene: TRBJ1-1

CDR3aa: ASSQVQNEKLF
len: 11
v_gene: TRBV4-3
j_gene: TRBJ1-4

CDR3aa: ASRAPGQPNTEAF
len: 13
v_gene: TRBV19
j_gene: TRBJ1-1

CDR3aa: ASSLRAPGGYEQY
len: 13
v_gene: TRBV5-4
j_gene: TRBJ2-7

CDR3aa: ASSSQGNPGNTIY
len: 13
v_gene: TRBV5-8
j_gene: TRBJ1-3

CDR3aa: ASSSGTGGGDEQY
len: 13
v_gene: TRBV7-6
j_gene: TRBJ2-7

CDR3aa: ASSMGQLHTEAF
len: 12
v_gene: TRBV19
j_gene: TRBJ1-1

CDR3aa: ASSPTSGDTDTQY
len: 13
v_gene: TRBV4-3
j_gene: TRBJ2-3

CDR3aa: SVENRQGIETQY
len: 12
v_gene: TRBV29-1
j_gene: TRBJ2-5

CDR3aa: ASTRDGYSGNTIY
len: 13
v_gene: TRBV5-1
j_gene: TRBJ1-3

CDR3aa: ASSSRTADNSPLH
len: 13
v_gene: TRBV5-1
j_gene: TRBJ1-6

CDR3aa: ASSLQGFREKLF
len: 12
v_gene: TRBV5-6
j_gene: TRBJ1-4

CDR3aa: ASSQASTGINYEQY
len: 14
v_gene: TRBV4-1
j_gene: TRBJ2-7

CDR3aa: ASSVDVTNNEKLF
len: 13
v_gene: TRBV9
j_gene: TRBJ1-4

CDR3aa: ASSLEGLYNSPLH
len: 13
v_gene: TRBV5-8
j_gene: TRBJ1-6

CDR3aa: ACNPPTGLGYEQY
len: 13
v_gene: TRBV30
j_gene: TRBJ2-7